This T cell receptor beta chain came from a study of cytomegalovirus exposure and HLA in healthy donors. 60 Vbeta and 13 Jbeta primers were used in PCR. Sequencing was performed with immunoSEQ multiplex PCR; in TCRdb, only in-frame clones are kept and a portion is missing. This sample has about 89,000 clones, with 60% to 80% found just once. Germline V lookup: CDR1 SNHLY, CDR2 FYNNEI. V shed 4 bases and J shed 6 bases, with 6 bases lying between them. The CDR3 covers 12 residues. The gene calls are TRBV2 and TRBJ1-4; D is unclear. The sequence came from a man younger than 45 in good health and CMV-seronegative. Sequencing input: PBMCs. This CDR3 is CASSGTDEKLFF. The CDR3 DNA reads TGTGCCAGCAGTGGCACGGATGAAAAACTGTTTTTT.